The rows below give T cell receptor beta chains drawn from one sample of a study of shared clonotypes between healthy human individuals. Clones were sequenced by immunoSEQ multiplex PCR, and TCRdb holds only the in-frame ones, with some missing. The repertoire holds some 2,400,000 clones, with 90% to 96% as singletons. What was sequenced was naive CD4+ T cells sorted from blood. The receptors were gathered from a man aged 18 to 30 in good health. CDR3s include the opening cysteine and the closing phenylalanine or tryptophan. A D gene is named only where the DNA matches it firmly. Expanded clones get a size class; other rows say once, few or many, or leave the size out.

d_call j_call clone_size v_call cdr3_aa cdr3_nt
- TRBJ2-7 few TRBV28 CASTPGGGMPHEQYF TGTGCCAGCACTCCCGGTGGGGGGATGCCGCACGAGCAGTACTTC
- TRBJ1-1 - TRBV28 CASSLRLTEAFF TGTGCCAGCAGTTTAAGGCTAACTGAAGCTTTCTTT
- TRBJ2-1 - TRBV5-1 CASSLGLAQGINEQFF TGCGCCAGCAGCTTGGGCCTCGCGCAGGGGATCAATGAGCAGTTCTTC
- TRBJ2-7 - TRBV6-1 CASSEASFLNSYEQYF TGTGCCAGCAGTGAAGCAAGCTTCCTTAACTCCTACGAGCAGTACTTC
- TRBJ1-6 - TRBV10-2 CARPPTYNSPLHF TGCGCCAGACCTCCTACCTATAATTCACCCCTCCACTTT
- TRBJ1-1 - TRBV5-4 CASSWGGGATEAFF TGTGCCAGCAGCTGGGGGGGCGGGGCCACTGAAGCTTTCTTT
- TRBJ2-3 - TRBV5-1 CASKQGTPTDTQYF TGCGCCAGCAAGCAGGGGACCCCCACAGATACGCAGTATTTT
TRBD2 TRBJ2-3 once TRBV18 CASSSLAGGTDTQYF TGTGCCAGCTCATCGCTAGCGGGAGGGACAGATACGCAGTATTTT
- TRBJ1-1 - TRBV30 CAWSGSTLNRNTEAFF TGTGCCTGGAGTGGGTCGACGTTGAACAGGAACACTGAAGCTTTCTTT
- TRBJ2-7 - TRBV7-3 CASSLGRGLAYEQYF TGTGCCAGCAGCTTGGGTCGCGGGTTGGCCTACGAGCAGTACTTC
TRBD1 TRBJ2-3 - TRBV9 CASSLGKGAGTDTQYF TGTGCCAGCAGCCTAGGGAAGGGGGCGGGCACAGATACGCAGTATTTT
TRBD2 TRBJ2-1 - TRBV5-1 CASSLDLSGNLYNEQFF TGCGCCAGCAGCTTGGATCTTAGCGGGAATCTCTACAATGAGCAGTTCTTC
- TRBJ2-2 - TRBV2 CASSVGVNTGELFF TGTGCCAGCAGTGTGGGCGTGAACACCGGGGAGCTGTTTTTT
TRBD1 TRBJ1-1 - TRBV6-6 CASSYTGQGNTEAFF TGTGCCAGCAGTTACACCGGACAGGGGAACACTGAAGCTTTCTTT
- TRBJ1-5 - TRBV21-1 CASSKPPLGEPQHF TGTGCCAGCAGCAAACCTCCCTTGGGTGAGCCCCAGCATTTT
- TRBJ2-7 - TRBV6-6 CASIKGGAIGEQYF TGTGCCAGCATAAAAGGGGGGGCTATAGGGGAGCAGTACTTC
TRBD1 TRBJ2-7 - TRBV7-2 CASRTGQNSYEQYF TGTGCCAGCAGGACGGGACAGAACTCCTACGAGCAGTACTTC
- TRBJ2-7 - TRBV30 CAGSSNSYEQYF TGTGCCGGTAGCTCCAACTCCTACGAGCAGTACTTC
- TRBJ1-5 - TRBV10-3 CAISAGVNQPQHF TGTGCCATCAGTGCAGGGGTAAATCAGCCCCAGCATTTT
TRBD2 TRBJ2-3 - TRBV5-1 CASSLVTSGGTSPGTDTQYF TGCGCCAGCAGCTTGGTTACTAGCGGGGGGACATCTCCTGGCACAGATACGCAGTATTTT
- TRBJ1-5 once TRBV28 CASTISGGLGNQPQHF TGTGCCAGCACCATCTCCGGGGGCTTAGGCAATCAGCCCCAGCATTTT
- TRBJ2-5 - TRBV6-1 CASSGGLAGETQYF TGTGCCAGCAGTGGGGGACTCGCGGGGGAGACCCAGTACTTC
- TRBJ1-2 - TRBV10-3 CAISGTGLGYTF TGTGCCATCAGTGGAACAGGGCTTGGCTACACCTTC
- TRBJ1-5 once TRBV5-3 CARSVVGPGTLNQPQHF TGTGCCAGAAGTGTTGTAGGCCCCGGGACACTAAATCAGCCCCAGCATTTT
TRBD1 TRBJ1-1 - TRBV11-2 CASSPWVTGGARTEAFF TGTGCCAGCAGCCCTTGGGTTACAGGGGGCGCGAGGACTGAAGCTTTCTTT
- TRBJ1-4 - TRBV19 CASSMGAGFNEKLFF TGTGCCAGTAGTATGGGGGCAGGCTTTAATGAAAAACTGTTTTTT
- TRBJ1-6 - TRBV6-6 CASSYSMYTVDSPLHF TGTGCCAGCAGTTACTCGATGTACACGGTGGATTCACCCCTCCACTTT
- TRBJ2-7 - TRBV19 CASSTGPTYEQYF TGTGCCAGTAGTACAGGACCCACCTACGAGCAGTACTTC
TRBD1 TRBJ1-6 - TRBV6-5 CASRKDRDRAPLHF TGTGCCAGCAGAAAGGACAGGGACCGGGCACCCCTCCACTTT
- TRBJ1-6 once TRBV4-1 CASSQDVEGFTLHF TGCGCCAGCAGCCAAGATGTTGAGGGATTCACCCTCCACTTT
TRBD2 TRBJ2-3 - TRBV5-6 CASSLFRSGKTDTQYF TGTGCCAGCAGCTTGTTCCGTAGCGGGAAGACAGATACGCAGTATTTT
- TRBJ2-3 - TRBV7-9 CASSTGDTQYF TGTGCCAGCAGTACGGGGGATACGCAGTATTTT
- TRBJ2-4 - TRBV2 CASHEDRLAKNIQYF TGTGCCAGCCACGAGGACCGACTAGCCAAAAACATTCAGTACTTC
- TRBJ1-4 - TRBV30 CAWSREEKLFF TGTGCCTGGAGTCGCGAGGAAAAACTGTTTTTT
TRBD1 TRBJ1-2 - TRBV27 CASSQGQGGYGYTF TGTGCCAGCAGTCAGGGACAGGGGGGCTATGGCTACACCTTC
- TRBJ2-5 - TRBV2 CASAMETQYF TGTGCCAGCGCTATGGAGACCCAGTACTTC
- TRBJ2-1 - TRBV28 CASSSPRRNEQFF TGTGCCAGCAGTTCGCCCCGGAGGAATGAGCAGTTCTTC
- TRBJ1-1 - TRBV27 CASSFRRGTEAFF TGTGCCAGCAGTTTCCGTAGGGGAACTGAAGCTTTCTTT
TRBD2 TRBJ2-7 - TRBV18 CASSTGGYEQYF TGTGCCAGCTCCACGGGGGGCTACGAGCAGTACTTC
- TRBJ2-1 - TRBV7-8 CASSPRGIGSYNEQFF TGTGCCAGCAGCCCACGTGGTATCGGCTCCTACAATGAGCAGTTCTTC
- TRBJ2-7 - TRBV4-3 CASSQEKEGEQYF TGCGCCAGCAGCCAAGAAAAGGAAGGCGAGCAGTACTTC
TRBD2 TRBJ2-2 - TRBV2 CASSVSREREKILTGELFF TGTGCCAGCAGTGTTAGTAGAGAGCGGGAAAAAATATTAACCGGGGAGCTGTTTTTT
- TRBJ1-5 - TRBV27 CASSWGRGDNQPQHF TGTGCCAGCAGTTGGGGTAGAGGAGACAATCAGCCCCAGCATTTT
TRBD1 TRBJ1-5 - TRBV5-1 CAEQDRVPNQPQHF TGCGCGGAGCAGGACAGGGTTCCAAATCAGCCCCAGCATTTT
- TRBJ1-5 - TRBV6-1 CASSLADYSNQPQHF TGTGCCAGCAGCTTGGCAGATTATAGCAATCAGCCCCAGCATTTT
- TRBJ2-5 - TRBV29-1 CSVEAGETQYF TGCAGCGTTGAAGCGGGGGAGACCCAGTACTTC
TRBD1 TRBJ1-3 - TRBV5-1 CASSLERDSEDSRRNTIYF TGCGCCAGCAGCTTGGAACGGGACAGTGAGGACAGTCGGAGAAACACCATATATTTT
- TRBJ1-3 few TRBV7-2 CASSLRGNTIYF TGTGCCAGCAGCTTAAGAGGAAACACCATATATTTT
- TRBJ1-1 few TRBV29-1 CSIGGANTEAFF TGCAGCATAGGGGGGGCGAACACTGAAGCTTTCTTT
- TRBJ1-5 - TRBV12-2 CASRWTVGNQPQHF TGTGCAAGTCGCTGGACAGTAGGCAATCAGCCCCAGCATTTT